These T cell receptor beta chains were read from a single sample in a study of T cells in Graves' hyperthyroidism and ophthalmopathy. TCRdb re-analysed the multiplex PCR reads in MiXCR, keeping a single row per CDR3 protein. The sample has around 350,000 distinct CDR3 sequences, around 14% seen once. The sequencing input was blood. These receptors all come from a woman aged 18-35 years with Graves' hyperthyroidism that later progressed to Graves' ophthalmopathy. CDR3s leave out the opening cysteine and the closing phenylalanine or tryptophan.

>TRBJ2-5|TRBV10-3
AIKAKGGKETQY
>TRBJ1-2|TRBV7-9
ASSSPDRGMYGYT
>TRBJ1-1|TRBV28
ASSPTFTPDMNTEAF
>TRBJ2-3|TRBV7-2
ASSPSSATDTQY
>TRBJ2-3|TRBV7-8
ASSRKTADTQY
>TRBJ2-3|TRBV6-2/TRBV6-3
ASRTSASTDTQY
>TRBJ2-5|TRBV6-1
ASSEARHQETQY
>TRBJ1-6|TRBV2
ASSIGGTREGSPLH
>TRBJ2-7|TRBV7-9
ASSLAPSSYEQY
>TRBJ2-4|TRBV7-9
ASSLEGGVAKNIQY
>TRBJ1-4|TRBV19
ASSPLEGGEKLF
>TRBJ2-1|TRBV7-6
ASSKANPSYNEQF
>TRBJ2-3|TRBV9
ASSVSDFSDTQY
>TRBJ2-1|TRBV12-3/TRBV12-4
ASSLGEGRYNEQF
>TRBJ2-1|TRBV27
ASRRELGNEQF
>TRBJ2-1|TRBV12-3/TRBV12-4
ASSLNGRAGNEQF
>TRBJ2-7|TRBV3-1
ASSLSGRASYEQY
>TRBJ1-1|TRBV3-1
ASSARGVVGTEAF
>TRBJ2-2|TRBV9
ASTRGSANTGELF
>TRBJ1-2|TRBV5-6
ASSLGQAKRGYT
>TRBJ2-2|TRBV6-1
ASSPFNQGNTGELF
>TRBJ2-1|TRBV27
ASSPLAIGYNEQF
>TRBJ2-7|TRBV6-2/TRBV6-3
ASSYRLNYEQY
>TRBJ2-7|TRBV28
ASSLLGQNYEQY
>TRBJ2-7|TRBV2
ASCRDRGRGEQY
>TRBJ2-7|TRBV12-3/TRBV12-4
ASSLWEAYEQY
>TRBJ2-5|TRBV12-5
ASGTGTEQETQY
>TRBJ2-7|TRBV27
ASSSGLAEYEQY
>TRBJ1-6|TRBV6-1
ASSPLGISYNSPLH
>TRBJ2-7|TRBV7-9
ASSITGDRHEQY
>TRBJ2-1|TRBV6-1
ASSEAGTGAGEQF
>TRBJ2-1|TRBV7-9
ASSPRLDPGEQF
>TRBJ2-1|TRBV7-9
ASSLMGEYNEQF
>TRBJ1-5|TRBV30
AWGTGGSNQPQH
>TRBJ2-1|TRBV6-6
ASSYKLRVDAYNEQF
>TRBJ1-1|TRBV19
ASSKDRSNTEAF
>TRBJ1-5|TRBV7-8
ASSSGQNKQPQH
>TRBJ2-1|TRBV24-1
ATSDLGGGLGEQF
>TRBJ2-7|TRBV5-1
ASSSLTGFEQY
>TRBJ1-6|TRBV11-2
ASSPGAGARDNSPLH
>TRBJ2-5|TRBV28
ASSHRLAGKETQY
>TRBJ1-5|TRBV6-2/TRBV6-3
ASRRQGVYAGAQH